One and the same sample provided the 5 T cell receptor beta chains below, sequenced in a study of blood T cells in healthy people across ages. The authors ran a second PCR of about 7 to 12 cycles using a sample-barcoded 5' primer and a J-beta primer mix. TCRdb ran MiXCR on the 5' RACE reads and lists one entry per CDR3 protein. The sample contains approximately 1,100,000 distinct CDR3 sequences, 40% to 45% of which appear only once. Specimen: blood. The receptor set was obtained from a woman aged 55-70 years in good health.

This clonotype has more than one count but fewer than ten. This CDR3 reads CASSESGVRNEQFF. As DNA, the CDR3 is TGTGCCAGCAGTGAATCGGGAGTCCGAAATGAGCAGTTCTTC. This rearrangement joins TRBV6-4 to TRBJ2-1, with D tentatively TRBD2 (6 bases). Per the germline V gene, CDR1 is MRHNA and CDR2 is SNTAGT. With 3 bases removed from V and 7 bases from J, the gap between germline ends came to 13 bases. The CDR3 runs 14 residues.

This chain connects TRBV20-1 to TRBJ2-2; TRBD1 might be the D (6 bases). V was cut by 0 bases and J by 3 bases, with 17 bases left in between. Germline CDR1 and CDR2: DFQATT and SNEGSKA (reference sequence). The CDR3 contains 17 residues. DNA for the CDR3: TGCAGTGCTAGAGAGCCCGAGACTGGGGGCCACACCGGGGAGCTGTTTTTT. Protein: CSAREPETGGHTGELFF.

This sequence joins TRBV7-8 and TRBJ1-5; weak D call: TRBD1 (5 bases). The CDR3 has 15 amino acids. Trimming took 5 bases from V and 3 from J, leaving 14 bases between them. Germline V gene data show CDR1 as SGHVS and CDR2 as FQNEAQ. In nucleotides, the CDR3 is TGTGCCAGCAGCCCAGTCAGGGATTTCAATCAGCCCCAGCATTTT. Translating it yields CASSPVRDFNQPQHF.

In regard to this clonotype: The germline gene is not matched at one end of the junction; a read error may be the cause. The rearrangement links TRBV10-3 to TRBJ2-7; 10 nucleotides align to TRBD1. This CDR3 comprises 12 residues. Germline lookup yields CDR1 ENHRY and CDR2 SYGVKD. The CDR3 DNA is TGCGCCATCAGTGGGACAGGGGTCGAGCAGTACTTC. Its translation is CAISGTGVEQYF.

This clonotype was counted between two and nine times. This sequence joins TRBV11-2 and TRBJ2-5, with TRBD2 matching over 8 bases. The length of the CDR3 is 16 residues. The junction had 13 bases not matched to a gene; V was cut back by 8 bases and J by 2 bases. Germline assignment: CDR1 SGHAT and CDR2 FQNNGV. This CDR3 is CASYPGGSGKQETQYF. The CDR3 nucleotides read TGTGCCAGCTATCCGGGGGGTAGCGGGAAACAAGAGACCCAGTACTTC. Variable domain in full (rest from reference TRBV11-2 and TRBJ2-5): EAGVAQSPRYKIIEKRQSVAFWCNPISGHATLYWYQQILGQGPKLLIQFQNNGVVDDSQLPKDRFSAERLKGVDSTLKIQPAKLEDSAVYLCASYPGGSGKQETQYFGPGTRLLVL.